This is a list of T cell receptor beta chains from one sample in a study of blood T cells in healthy people across ages. TCRdb re-derived calls from the 5' RACE reads in MiXCR, one entry per CDR3 protein. The sample holds 650,000 to 700,000 distinct CDR3 sequences, approximately 31% seen once. The sequencing sample was made of blood. The origin of the receptors is a woman older than 75 in good health. The CDR3 runs from the conserved cysteine through the conserved F or W. A D gene is named only where the DNA matches it firmly. Part of the rows lack a size; the others show once, few, many or a class for expanded clones.

CASSSDGKNYGYTF	TGCGCCAGCAGCTCGGACGGAAAAAACTATGGCTACACCTTC	.	many	TRBJ1-2	TRBV5-1
CSVEGQGTGGYTF	TGCAGCGTTGAGGGACAGGGGACGGGTGGCTACACCTTC	TRBD1	many	TRBJ1-2	TRBV29-1
CASSYLHGPGYTF	TGTGCCAGCAGTTACCTACACGGCCCTGGCTACACCTTC	.	few	TRBJ1-2	TRBV28
CASSPQTGGPLEQYF	TGTGCCAGCAGCCCCCAGACAGGGGGTCCCCTCGAGCAGTACTTC	TRBD1	many	TRBJ2-7	TRBV3-1
CASSYSRGTVEETQYF	TGTGCCAGCAGTTACTCGAGGGGGACAGTGGAAGAGACCCAGTACTTC	TRBD1	.	TRBJ2-5	TRBV6-5
CASSPSGQSMQPQHF	TGTGCCAGCAGCCCCTCAGGACAGAGTATGCAGCCCCAGCATTTT	.	.	TRBJ1-5	TRBV11-2
CSARDSGQGAKGYTF	TGCAGTGCTAGAGATAGTGGACAGGGGGCAAAGGGCTACACCTTC	TRBD1	many	TRBJ1-2	TRBV20-1
CASSYSRGYGNQPQHF	TGTGCCAGCAGTTACTCGAGAGGGTACGGCAATCAGCCCCAGCATTTT	.	few	TRBJ1-5	TRBV6-2/TRBV6-3
CAWAGQFNEKLFF	TGTGCCTGGGCGGGACAGTTTAATGAAAAACTGTTTTTT	TRBD1	.	TRBJ1-4	TRBV30
CAWSVTGFEQYF	TGTGCCTGGAGTGTTACAGGGTTCGAGCAGTACTTC	.	many	TRBJ2-7	TRBV30
CASSLARGGNTEAFF	TGTGCCAGCAGCTTAGCGCGGGGGGGGAACACTGAAGCTTTCTTT	.	many	TRBJ1-1	TRBV7-2
CASSLTALSYGYTF	TGCGCCAGCAGCTTGACAGCCTTGAGCTATGGCTACACCTTC	.	.	TRBJ1-2	TRBV5-1
CASSEEQVSGELFF	TGTGCCAGCAGTGAGGAGCAGGTCTCCGGGGAGCTGTTTTTT	.	few	TRBJ2-2	TRBV2
CASNFGQSVEARYTF	TGCGCCAGCAACTTCGGACAGTCGGTGGAGGCGCGGTACACCTTC	.	many	TRBJ1-2	TRBV5-1
CASSSSPGPGVGYTF	TGTGCCAGCAGTTCCAGCCCGGGACCGGGGGTCGGCTACACCTTC	.	many	TRBJ1-2	TRBV6-5
CASRPQQGHEQYF	TGTGCCAGCAGACCACAACAGGGCCACGAGCAGTACTTC	.	many	TRBJ2-7	TRBV7-9
CASSISGQGVRSPLHF	TGTGCCAGCAGTATCTCGGGACAGGGAGTTCGCTCACCCCTCCACTTT	TRBD1	.	TRBJ1-6	TRBV6-2/TRBV6-3
CAILKGSNYGYTF	TGTGCCATCCTTAAGGGTTCTAACTATGGCTACACCTTC	.	many	TRBJ1-2	TRBV2
CASSSRGTSATGELFF	TGTGCCAGCAGCTCCCGAGGGACTAGCGCGACCGGGGAGCTGTTTTTT	TRBD2	few	TRBJ2-2	TRBV7-6
CASSQGIGGVLLAFF	TGTGCCAGCAGCCAAGGGATAGGCGGGGTCCTACTAGCTTTCTTT	.	few	TRBJ1-1	TRBV3-1
CATSSPFVGQGSIRNIQYF	TGTGCCACCAGCAGCCCCTTTGTGGGACAGGGGTCAATTAGGAACATTCAGTACTTC	TRBD1	.	TRBJ2-4	TRBV15
CASSIGLAGVENTQYF	TGTGCCAGCAGCATCGGACTAGCGGGGGTAGAGAATACGCAGTATTTT	TRBD2	many	TRBJ2-3	TRBV5-5
CASSQGSKETQYF	TGTGCCAGCAGCCAGGGGTCGAAAGAGACCCAGTACTTC	.	many	TRBJ2-5	TRBV9
CSADRSGDGTIQETQYF	TGCAGTGCTGACCGCTCAGGAGACGGAACGATCCAAGAGACCCAGTACTTC	.	many	TRBJ2-5	TRBV20-1
CSARLALGTEAFF	TGCAGTGCTAGACTGGCGCTGGGCACTGAAGCTTTCTTT	.	.	TRBJ1-1	TRBV20-1
CASSPGTSGGTEQYF	TGTGCCAGCAGCCCGGGGACTAGCGGGGGAACCGAGCAGTACTTC	TRBD2	many	TRBJ2-7	TRBV7-9
CASSYSQIAGGSSAQYF	TGTGCCAGCAGTTACTCACAAATAGCGGGGGGGTCGTCGGCGCAGTATTTT	TRBD2	few	TRBJ2-3	TRBV6-5
CASSLAAGGDEQYF	TGCGCCAGCAGCTTGGCCGCAGGGGGAGACGAGCAGTACTTC	TRBD1	many	TRBJ2-7	TRBV5-1
CSVEIPGTASYEQYF	TGCAGCGTTGAAATCCCCGGGACAGCCTCCTACGAGCAGTACTTC	TRBD1	.	TRBJ2-7	TRBV29-1
CAVAGLTDTQYF	TGTGCCGTAGCGGGACTCACAGATACGCAGTATTTT	TRBD2	many	TRBJ2-3	TRBV6-5
CASTPGQGDYEQYF	TGCGCCAGCACCCCCGGACAGGGGGATTACGAGCAGTACTTC	TRBD1	.	TRBJ2-7	TRBV4-1
CASSMGGINYGYTF	TGCGCCAGCAGTATGGGCGGTATTAACTATGGCTACACCTTC	.	few	TRBJ1-2	TRBV5-1
CASSLRGGMNEQFF	TGCGCCAGCAGCCTCCGCGGAGGGATGAATGAGCAGTTCTTC	.	many	TRBJ2-1	TRBV5-1
CASSANEQFF	TGTGCCAGCAGCGCCAATGAGCAGTTCTTC	.	many	TRBJ2-1	TRBV18
CSVGLADEQYF	TGCAGCGTGGGACTAGCGGACGAGCAGTACTTC	TRBD2	many	TRBJ2-7	TRBV29-1
CACKIQLSKASKTYNEQYF	TGTGCCTGCAAAATACAACTCTCCAAGGCCAGCAAAACCTACAATGAGCAGTACTTC	.	.	TRBJ2-7	TRBV30
CASSQSAGVQETQYF	TGTGCCAGCAGCCAATCAGCAGGGGTACAAGAGACCCAGTACTTC	.	many	TRBJ2-5	TRBV4-2